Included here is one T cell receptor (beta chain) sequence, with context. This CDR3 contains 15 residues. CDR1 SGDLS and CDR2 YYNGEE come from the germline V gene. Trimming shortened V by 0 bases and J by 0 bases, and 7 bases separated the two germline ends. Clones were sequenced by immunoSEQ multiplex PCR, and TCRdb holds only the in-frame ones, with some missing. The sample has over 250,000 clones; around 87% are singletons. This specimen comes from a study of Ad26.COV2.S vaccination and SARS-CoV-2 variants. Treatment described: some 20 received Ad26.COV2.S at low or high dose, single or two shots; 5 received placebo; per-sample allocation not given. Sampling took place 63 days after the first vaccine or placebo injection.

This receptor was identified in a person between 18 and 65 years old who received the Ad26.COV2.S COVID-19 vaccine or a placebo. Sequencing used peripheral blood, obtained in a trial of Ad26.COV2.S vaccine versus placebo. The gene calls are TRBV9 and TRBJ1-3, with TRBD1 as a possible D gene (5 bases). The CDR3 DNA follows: TGTGCCAGCAGCGTAGGACAGACCTCTGGAAACACCATATATTTT. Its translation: CASSVGQTSGNTIYF.